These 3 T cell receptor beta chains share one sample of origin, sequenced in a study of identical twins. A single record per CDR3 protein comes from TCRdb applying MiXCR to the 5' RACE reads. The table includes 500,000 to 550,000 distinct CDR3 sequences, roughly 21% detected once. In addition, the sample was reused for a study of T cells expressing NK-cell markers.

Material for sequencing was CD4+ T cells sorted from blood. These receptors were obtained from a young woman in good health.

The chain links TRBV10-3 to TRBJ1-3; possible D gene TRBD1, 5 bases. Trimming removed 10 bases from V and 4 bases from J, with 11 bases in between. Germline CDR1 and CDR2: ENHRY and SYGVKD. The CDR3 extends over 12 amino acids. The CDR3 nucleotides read TGTGCCACCTCTAGGGACGGAAACACCATATATTTT. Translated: CATSRDGNTIYF.

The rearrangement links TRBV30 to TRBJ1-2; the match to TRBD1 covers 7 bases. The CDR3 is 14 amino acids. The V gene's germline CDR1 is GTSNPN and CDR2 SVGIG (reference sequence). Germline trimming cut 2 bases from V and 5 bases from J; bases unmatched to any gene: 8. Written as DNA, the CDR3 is TGTGCCTGGAGTAGGGACAGTACGCCGTATGGCTACACCTTC. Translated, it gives CAWSRDSTPYGYTF. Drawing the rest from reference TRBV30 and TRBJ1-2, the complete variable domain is SQTIHQWPATLVQPVGSPLSLECTVEGTSNPNLYWYRQAAGRGLQLLFYSVGIGQISSEVPQNLSASRPQDRQFILSSKKLLLSDSGFYLCAWSRDSTPYGYTFGSGTRLTVV.

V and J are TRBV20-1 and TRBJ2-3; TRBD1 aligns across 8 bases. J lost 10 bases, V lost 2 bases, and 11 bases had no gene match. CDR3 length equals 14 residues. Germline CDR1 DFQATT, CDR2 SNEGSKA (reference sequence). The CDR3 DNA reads TGCAGTGCTAGACTTACAGGGGGGTCAGGATCGCAGTATTTT. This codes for CSARLTGGSGSQYF.